This TCR beta chain was retrieved from a study of blood T cells in healthy people across ages. A second about 7 to 11 cycle PCR used barcoded and J-beta primers. Every individual sample yielded 2.5 million or more paired-end reads (each containing CDR3). In TCRdb, the 5' RACE reads were re-called with MiXCR into one record per CDR3 protein. The table has about 640,000 distinct CDR3 sequences, 45% to 65% seen once. Those donating, healthy Caucasian individuals from Russia, were aged about 6 to 95. Per-sample PBMC isolation yielded at least 6.5 million cells. The V gene lost 2 bases and the J gene lost 5 bases, with 8 bases spanning the gap. The CDR3 has 13 residues. CDR1 SGHTS and CDR2 YDEGEE come from the germline V gene.

Sequencing input: blood. This receptor was identified in a man between 60 and 75 years old in good health. J is TRBJ1-5 and V is TRBV5-8; no reliable D call. The CDR3 loop reads CASSLGRHQPQHF. DNA for the CDR3: TGTGCCAGCAGCTTAGGGAGGCATCAGCCCCAGCATTTT.